This TCR beta chain was sequenced for a study of regulatory T cells in long-lasting Graves disease (dated by TCRdb to the early 2020s). Regarding the research as a whole: Newly diagnosed Graves' disease patients had taken antithyroid drugs for less than 3 months. TCR sequencing covered 13 persistent and approximately 20 newly diagnosed Graves' disease patients, around 33 samples in total. The study took place in China and was registered as a clinical trial. Persistent Graves' disease patients were compared with newly diagnosed Graves' disease patients by peripheral blood TCR sequencing and RNA sequencing.

Summary of the overall study and its limitations: The small sample size was acknowledged by the authors as a limitation that may reduce accuracy. Because the primary lesion, thyroid tissue, could not be accessed, the study looked at peripheral blood alone. A larger number of public clonotypes was shared among persistent patients (approximately 2,600) than among newly diagnosed patients (around 970). Compared with newly diagnosed patients, persistent Graves' disease patients had lower TCR Shannon entropy and fewer highly expanded clones, which suggests clonal expansion. Only the TCR beta chain was sequenced and analyzed. Preferential use of TRBV28, TRBJ1-2 and TRBJ2-5 was observed in persistent disease, whereas TRBV20-1 and TRBJ2-1 were favored in newly diagnosed disease.

What the time point label conveys for this sample: newly diagnosed GD, antithyroid drugs for less than 3 months. For both TCR sequencing and RNA sequencing, RNA was extracted from PBMCs in TRIzol. The diagnosis of Graves' disease followed American Thyroid Association guidelines. Recruitment of patients was carried out at an endocrinology department in Xi'an, China. Each patient gave approximately 9 milliliters of peripheral blood, collected in an EDTA anticoagulant tube. Ficoll Paque Plus density gradient separation was used to isolate PBMCs, and no further T cell sorting was performed. An Agilent 2100 Bioanalyzer and agarose gel were used to check RNA quality, and a NanoDrop 2000 was used to measure RNA concentration. Libraries were built with multiplex PCR. Instrument on record: Illumina HiSeq 4000. To build TCR beta libraries, CDR3 regions were amplified by Arm-PCR using iRepertoire HTBI primers. Before sequencing, the PCR products underwent gel purification. Processing in the source paper ran as follows. Gene usage analysis of CDR3 amino acid clonotypes used the approximately 62 TRBV and 14 TRBJ segments found across samples. Filtered high-quality paired reads were merged into contigs using COPE and FqMerger. BLAST was used to align contigs to IMGT TRBV, TRBD and TRBJ reference genes, with CDR3 defined following IMGT. Highly expanded clones were defined as clonotypes with a frequency above 0.1%. Shannon entropy was used to measure repertoire diversity, and the Gini coefficient was used to measure V-J evenness. A clonotype found in more than one individual was treated as public. TCRdb applied fastp at Q25 and MiXCR to the public reads, then kept only in-frame beta chains. CDR3 protein duplicates are merged, each entry listing the most common genes and DNA. In this record, the V and J calls reflect TCRdb's handling and not the investigators' own analysis. The sample table holds about 620,000 distinct CDR3 sequences, of which approximately 15% were seen once. The ten largest make up about 18% of the sample.

At least ten counts were recorded for this clonotype. The antigen this receptor binds is unknown. An end of the junction does not agree with germline; a read error may underlie this. Sequences SGHAT (CDR1) and FQNNGV (CDR2) are obtained from the germline V gene. From its cysteine to its phenylalanine, the CDR3 spans 15 amino acids. CDR3 DNA only is kept here, 45 bases in frame from base 1. These data were also filed under a second study, of T cells in Graves' hyperthyroidism and ophthalmopathy. The second study, in turn, reports: A patient counted as having stable Graves' hyperthyroidism if no progression to ophthalmopathy occurred over 18 months of follow-up. Hyperthyroidism patients were newly diagnosed, with disease duration under 2 months, and aged 18 to 65 years. Any patient with an uncontrolled infection, another autoimmune disease, pregnancy or lactation was excluded. Diagnoses were established on the basis of clinical symptoms, serum thyroxine and TRAb, thyroid ultrasound, and orbital computed tomography. The TCR CDR3 was subjected to a first round of RT-PCR using the HTBI primer set and the Qiagen OneStep RT-PCR kit. Most expanded thyroid clonotypes (frequency above 0.001) were also detected in blood, suggesting blood repertoires may reflect thyroid immune responses. Ophthalmopathy was separated from stable hyperthyroidism by a 13 V-J signature model, with 85% to 90% sensitivity and roughly 81% specificity obtained in cross-validation and 80%/75% obtained in testing. During validation, the model predicted progression to ophthalmopathy a median of approximately 7 months ahead of onset, with 60% to 71% sensitivity and 72% to 85% specificity. To identify distinguishing TCR V-J signatures, a discovery cohort of 90 to 100 patients was used, comprising fewer than 45 with Graves' ophthalmopathy and some 60 with stable Graves' hyperthyroidism. An independent validation cohort of some 18 hyperthyroidism patients and approximately 15 patients who later progressed to ophthalmopathy tested prospective prediction of ophthalmopathy. The 90 or so discovery patients were randomly split 7:3 into training and test sets. In roughly six Graves' hyperthyroidism patients, the study also compared T-cell repertoires from thyroid tissue with T-cell repertoires from blood. After blood sampling, hyperthyroidism patients were treated with methimazole at a starting dose of 30 mg daily, and ophthalmopathy patients were treated with high-dose intravenous methylprednisolone. Libraries were constructed in a second round of multiplex PCR, after which size selection and purification were carried out. Libraries were sequenced paired-end with 100 bp reads on an Illumina HiSeq2000. Raw data were processed with SOAPnuke, discarding reads with adapters, uncalled bases, mean Phred below 15, or no exact constant-primer or identifier match. COPE v1.2.5 was used to merge the high-quality paired reads, and each unique nucleotide sequence was defined as a clonotype. MiTCR v1.1 was used to align clonotypes to the IMGT TRBV, TRBD and TRBJ reference segments. The analysis was restricted to V-J combinations with a frequency above 0.0001, which together covered over 99% of the repertoires. A TCS score was defined as the ratio of F50 (clonal expansion) to E x V (chaos), with BLOSUM62-based TCRdist applied between CDR3 peptides within each V-J. Welch's t-statistics and random forest reduced around 520 V-J features to roughly 13, which were used in a naive Bayes classifier (R e1071). No statistical method was used to set the sample size in advance, and investigators knew the group allocation. According to the paper, TCR Vbeta CDR3 sequencing was carried out on approximately 140 peripheral blood samples, which came from 40 to 45 ophthalmopathy, 75 to 80 hyperthyroidism and some 17 progressor patients.

This sequence originates from a woman in her twenties or thirties with Graves disease. Donor details come from another sample of the same person, matched by shared clones. The chain is made from TRBV11-2 and TRBJ2-7; a weak D assignment points to TRBD2 (7 bases agree). The source material was peripheral blood mononuclear cells (PBMCs), sampled at new diagnosis, from a patient treated with antithyroid drugs. DNA sequence: TGTGCCAGCAGCCTAGACGGGGGGACATCTACCAAGCAGTACTTC. Its protein is CASSLDGGTSTKQYF. Extended through the reference TRBV11-2 and TRBJ2-7 proteins, this CDR3 yields the full variable domain: EAGVAQSPRYKIIEKRQSVAFWCNPISGHATLYWYQQILGQGPKLLIQFQNNGVVDDSQLPKDRFSAERLKGVDSTLKIQPAKLEDSAVYLCASSLDGGTSTKQYFGPGTRLTVT.